These 9 T cell receptor beta chains share one sample of origin, sequenced in a study of T and B cells in COVID-19 patients. Each TRB amplification used about 250-550 ng of genomic DNA from blood. BIOMED2 TRB-A/B primer pools were used in multiplex TRB PCR. One entry per CDR3 protein results from TCRdb running MiXCR on the multiplex PCR reads. Of about 5,100 distinct CDR3 sequences listed, less than 30% were seen once; the top ten hold about 32%. Material for sequencing was blood. These receptors originate from a human donor with active COVID-19.

This chain connects TRBV27 to TRBJ2-1; the match to TRBD1 covers 10 bases. With 3 bases clipped from V and 2 bases from J, the junction kept 4 bases outside the gene matches. The CDR3 runs to 16 residues. The germline gives CDR1 MNHEY, CDR2 SMNVEV (reference sequence). The CDR3 sequence: CASSFKGQGPYNEQFF. CDR3 bases: TGTGCCAGCAGTTTTAAGGGACAGGGGCCCTACAATGAGCAGTTCTTC.

By share, this clonotype counts as medium-sized (0.01 to 0.1%). The chain links TRBV6-2 or TRBV6-3 to TRBJ2-7; D remains ambiguous. Trimming took off 6 bases at V and 3 bases at J, with 9 bases between the two ends. CDR3 length: 12 residues. CDR1 MNHEY and CDR2 SVGEGT come from the germline V gene. The CDR3 DNA reads TGTGCCAGCAGGGATTTTGTCTACGAGCAGTACTTC. Translation: CASRDFVYEQYF.

This clonotype has a handful of counts. The chain uses TRBV6-2 or TRBV6-3 and TRBJ1-4; no clear D gene. Germline V gene sequence: CDR1 MNHEY, CDR2 SVGEGT. This CDR3 has 17 amino acids. The V end lost 2 bases, the J end lost 8 bases, and 21 bases lay between the germline ends. The CDR3 here is CASSYPGSGLSGEKLFF. The DNA of the CDR3 is TGTGCCAGCAGTTACCCGGGATCCGGACTGTCCGGGGAAAAACTGTTTTTT.

This sequence joins TRBV20-1 and TRBJ2-7; 9 bases map to TRBD2. Germline V gives CDR1 DFQATT, CDR2 SNEGSKA (reference sequence). CDR3 length equals 15 residues. The trim removed 0 bases at V and 0 bases at J, leaving 3 bases unmatched. CDR3 region: CSARELAGSSYEQYF. The CDR3, as DNA: TGCAGTGCTAGAGAACTAGCGGGCAGCTCCTACGAGCAGTACTTC.

This clonotype was found a few times. V and J are TRBV18 and TRBJ1-1; 7 bases match TRBD1. The CDR3 spans 15 residues. Germline trimming cut 2 bases from V and 5 bases from J; bases unmatched to any gene: 8. Per the germline V gene, CDR1 is KGHSH and CDR2 is LQKENI. The chain's CDR3 is CASSPRQGLGTEAFF. CDR3 nucleotides: TGTGCCAGCTCACCAAGACAGGGCCTAGGGACTGAAGCTTTCTTT.

Concerning this clonotype: This clone may be a read error of a much larger clone one base away. The rearrangement joins TRBV27 to TRBJ2-1, with 7 bases matching TRBD2. Germline V gene data show CDR1 as MNHEY and CDR2 as SMNVEV (reference sequence). The J segment lost 10 bases and the V segment lost 8 bases, leaving 23 bases of the junction unmatched. CDR3 length equals 17 residues. The DNA for the CDR3 is TGTGCCAGCTGTCCCACTTTCTCGGGGCTAGCGGTTCAGGAGCAGTTCTTC. Protein sequence: CASCPTFSGLAVQEQFF.

This clonotype occurred a few times. The J gene is TRBJ1-5, the V gene TRBV15; 9 positions match TRBD1. The germline V gene encodes CDR1 LNHNV and CDR2 YYDKDF (reference sequence). The CDR3 runs 15 residues. The V gene end was trimmed by 0 bases and the J gene end by 3 bases; junction bases not matched to a gene: 0. For the CDR3, the DNA is TGTGCCACCAGCAGAGAACAGGGGGCCAATCAGCCCCAGCATTTT. The encoded protein is CATSREQGANQPQHF.

This clonotype is termed medium-sized. The rearrangement uses TRBV19 and TRBJ1-3; no clear D. Trimming took off 7 bases at V and 8 bases at J, with 15 bases between the two ends. The germline V gene encodes CDR1 LNHDA and CDR2 SQIVND (reference sequence). The CDR3 consists of 13 residues. The CDR3 reads CASKVRVGDTIYF. The CDR3 coding sequence is TGTGCCAGTAAAGTCCGGGTCGGCGACACCATATATTTT.

This clonotype occurred a few times. The chain combines TRBV6-4 with TRBJ2-3, with a weak D call TRBD1 (6 bases). CDR1 and CDR2 from the germline V gene are MRHNA and SNTAGT. With 2 bases removed from V and 3 bases from J, the gap between germline ends came to 6 bases. CDR3 length: 13 amino acids. The CDR3 bases are TGTGCCAGCAGTGACGGACAGACAGATACGCAGTATTTT. This codes for CASSDGQTDTQYF.